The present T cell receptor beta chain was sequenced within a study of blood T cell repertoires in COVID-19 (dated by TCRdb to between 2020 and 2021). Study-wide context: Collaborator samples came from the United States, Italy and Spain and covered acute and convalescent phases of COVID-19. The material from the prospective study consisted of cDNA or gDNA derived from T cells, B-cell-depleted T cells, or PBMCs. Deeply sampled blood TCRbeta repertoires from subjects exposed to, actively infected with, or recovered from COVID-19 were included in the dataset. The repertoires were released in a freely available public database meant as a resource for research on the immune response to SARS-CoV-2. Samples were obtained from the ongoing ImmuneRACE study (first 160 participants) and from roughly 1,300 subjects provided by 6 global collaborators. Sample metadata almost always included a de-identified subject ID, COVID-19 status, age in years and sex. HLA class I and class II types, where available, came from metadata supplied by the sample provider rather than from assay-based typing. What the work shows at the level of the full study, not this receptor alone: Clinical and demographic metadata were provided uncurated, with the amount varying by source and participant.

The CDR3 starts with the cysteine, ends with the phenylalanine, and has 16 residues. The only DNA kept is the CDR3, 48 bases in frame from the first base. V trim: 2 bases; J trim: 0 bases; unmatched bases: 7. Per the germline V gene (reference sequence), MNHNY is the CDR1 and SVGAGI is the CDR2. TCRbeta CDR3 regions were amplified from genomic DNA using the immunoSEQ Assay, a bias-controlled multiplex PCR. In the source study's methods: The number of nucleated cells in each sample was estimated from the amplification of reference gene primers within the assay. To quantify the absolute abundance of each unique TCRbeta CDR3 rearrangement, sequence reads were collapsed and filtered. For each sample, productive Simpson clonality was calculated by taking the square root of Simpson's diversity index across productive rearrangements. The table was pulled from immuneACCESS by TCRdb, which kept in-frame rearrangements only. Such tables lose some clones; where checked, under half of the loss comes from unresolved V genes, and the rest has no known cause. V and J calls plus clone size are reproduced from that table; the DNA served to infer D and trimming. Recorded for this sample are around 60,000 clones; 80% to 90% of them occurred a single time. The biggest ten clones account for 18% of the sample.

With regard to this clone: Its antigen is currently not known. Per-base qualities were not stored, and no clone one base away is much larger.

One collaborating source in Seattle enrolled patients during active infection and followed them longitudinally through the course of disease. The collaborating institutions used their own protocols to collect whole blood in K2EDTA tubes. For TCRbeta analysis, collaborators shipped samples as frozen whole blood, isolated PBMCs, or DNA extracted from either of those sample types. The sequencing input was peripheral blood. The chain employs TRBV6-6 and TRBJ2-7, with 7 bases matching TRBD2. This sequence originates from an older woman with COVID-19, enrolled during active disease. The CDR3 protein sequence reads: CASSYQRGPSSYEQYF. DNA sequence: TGTGCCAGCAGTTACCAGCGGGGCCCGAGCTCCTACGAGCAGTACTTC.